The clone carrying this TCR beta chain was picked up many times. Antigen specificity is unknown. This sample stems from a study of T-cell reconstitution after alpha-beta-depleted transplantation in children. Construction of the TCRbeta library involved unique molecular identifiers. TCRdb reanalysed the PCR reads using MiXCR and keeps one entry per CDR3 protein. This sample has approximately 230,000 distinct CDR3 sequences, with about a quarter found just once. The CDR3 loop spans 12 amino acids. Between the trimmed V and J ends, which lost 0 bases and 5 bases, there was a span of 5 bases. CDR1 and CDR2 from the germline V gene are MNHNY and SVGAGI (reference sequence). The study, taken as a whole, reports: Newly generated T cells supplied most T-cell counts and diversity one year post-transplant. Surviving recipient T cells and thymic progenitors accounted for the high day-60 TCRbeta diversity observed in some patients.

The V gene is TRBV6-6, the J gene TRBJ2-7; D is uncertain. The receptor was derived from a girl aged 2-10 years with Fanconi anemia, due to receive a stem cell transplant. The sample was PBMCs, taken before TCRalphabeta/CD19-depleted stem cell transplant. DNA for the CDR3: TGTGCCAGCAGTTACTCCTCAGACGAGCAGTACTTC. Encoded protein: CASSYSSDEQYF.